Each of the 30 T cell receptor beta chains below was sequenced from the same sample in a study of human T cells and chemical hapten exposure. Indicated time point: patch test 3, about 24 weeks after DPC sensitization. Regarding treatment: therapeutic diphenylcyclopropenone sensitization with weekly scalp DPC. TCRdb fed the RACE reads into MiXCR, producing one record per CDR3 protein. The data hold 99,000 or so distinct CDR3 sequences, with 30% to 35% observed a single time. The sample here was whole blood, taken in connection with sensitization to the hapten diphenylcyclopropenone (DPC). The receptors shown here come from a man aged 35 to 55 with alopecia areata. Some clones in this sample may be carry-over from other donors' samples.

A few counts support this clonotype. V gene TRBV28 combines with J gene TRBJ1-1; D remains unclear. The V end lost 10 bases, the J end lost 2 bases, and 11 bases lay between the germline ends. The CDR3 length is 12 residues. Germline V gene data show CDR1 as MDHEN and CDR2 as SYDVKM. In nucleotides, the CDR3 is TGTGCCACGGGCGGAGGAAACACTGAAGCTTTCTTT. Protein sequence: CATGGGNTEAFF. Using reference TRBV28 and TRBJ1-1 for the parts outside the CDR3, the full variable domain is DVKVTQSSRYLVKRTGEKVFLECVQDMDHENMFWYRQDPGLGLRLIYFSYDVKMKEKGDIPEGYSVSREKKERFSLILESASTNQTSMYLCATGGGNTEAFFGQGTRLTVV.

This clonotype was recorded a few times. This chain connects TRBV7-8 to TRBJ2-6; 9 nucleotides align to TRBD1. J gave up 2 bases and V 4 bases, and 6 bases lay outside the gene matches. The CDR3 covers 17 residues. Germline CDR1 SGHVS, CDR2 FQNEAQ. CDR3 residues: CASSSGTGTTGANVLTF. The CDR3 DNA reads TGTGCCAGCAGCTCCGGGACAGGGACAACTGGGGCCAACGTCCTGACTTTC.

The rearrangement uses TRBV6-5 and TRBJ1-5, with D possibly being TRBD1 (6 bases). Trimming pared 6 bases from V and 4 bases from J, leaving 13 bases between. The germline gives CDR1 MNHEY, CDR2 SVGAGI. The CDR3 totals 14 residues. The CDR3 sequence is CASSTGGDNQPQHF. CDR3 nucleotide sequence: TGTGCCAGCAGCACGGGGGGCGATAATCAGCCCCAGCATTTT.

This clonotype has just a few counts. The chain joins TRBV3-1 to TRBJ2-1, with 11 nucleotides matching TRBD1. Per the germline V gene, CDR1 is LGHDT and CDR2 is YNNKEL (reference sequence). The CDR3 runs to 15 residues. V lost 0 bases, J lost 10 bases, and 5 bases stayed unmatched. The CDR3 region has the DNA TGTGCCAGCAGCCAAGATTTTAGGACAGGGGGCGAGCAGTTCTTC. Its translation: CASSQDFRTGGEQFF.

This clonotype showed up just a few times. This rearrangement joins TRBV11-3 to TRBJ2-3; tentatively, D is TRBD2 (5 bases). In germline, CDR1 is SGHNT, CDR2 YENEEA. Trimming left V 8 bases short and J 0 bases short, with 9 bases between. The CDR3 sequence is 13 residues long. Here the CDR3 reads CASGGLSTDTQYF. The CDR3 DNA sequence: TGTGCCAGCGGTGGACTTAGCACAGATACGCAGTATTTT.

This clonotype was observed a few times. V is TRBV18 and J is TRBJ2-7; the D gene is possibly TRBD2 (5 bases). V lost 0 bases and J 1 base, leaving 13 bases between the germline ends. CDR1 and CDR2 (germline): KGHSH, LQKENI. This CDR3 spans 16 amino acids. Here the CDR3 DNA reads TGTGCCAGCTCACCACCTTCGGGGTCTGAATCCTACGAGCAGTACGTC. This translates into CASSPPSGSESYEQYV.

The chain couples TRBV7-8 to TRBJ2-7; no reliable D call. Between the trimmed V and J ends, which lost 5 bases and 2 bases, there was a span of 16 bases. In germline, CDR1 is SGHVS, CDR2 FQNEAQ. The CDR3 sequence is 15 residues long. The CDR3 DNA reads TGTGCCAGCAGCCGCGGAAGGGCCGGTACCTACGAGCAGTACTTC. This codes for CASSRGRAGTYEQYF.

This clonotype has ten or more counts. V gene TRBV7-2 combines with J gene TRBJ1-2, with 7 bases aligning to TRBD1. The CDR3 consists of 14 residues. Germline CDR1 and CDR2: SGHTA and FQGNSA. After removal of 5 bases from V and 2 bases from J, the junction contained 5 bases not matched to a gene. CDR3 sequence (DNA): TGTGCCAGCAGCATGAGGGGGCGGAACTATGGCTACACCTTC. This sequence encodes CASSMRGRNYGYTF.

This clonotype was recorded a few times. The CDR3 DNA reads as TGTGCCAGCAGTTTATCACACCAGAACTATGGCTACACCTTC. This sequence encodes CASSLSHQNYGYTF. This sequence joins TRBV28 and TRBJ1-2, with unresolved D. Trimming took 1 base from V and 2 from J, leaving 8 bases between them. Germline lookup yields CDR1 MDHEN and CDR2 SYDVKM. CDR3 size: 14 residues.

The chain is built from TRBV20-1 and TRBJ2-7; 7 nucleotides match TRBD2. Germline V gene lookup returns CDR1 DFQATT and CDR2 SNEGSKA (reference sequence). There are 14 residues in the CDR3. V lost 5 bases to trimming and J lost 7 bases; unmatched junction nucleotides: 14. Written as DNA, the CDR3 is TGCAGTGCTGCAACGGCGGGACTAACTGGAGAGCAGTACTTC. Encoded protein: CSAATAGLTGEQYF.

The chain carries TRBV20-1 and TRBJ2-3; 10 nucleotides match TRBD2. V shed 4 bases, J shed 2 bases, and the junction held 15 bases outside the gene matches. CDR1 and CDR2 (germline): DFQATT, SNEGSKA (reference sequence). The CDR3 loop spans 18 amino acids. The DNA of the CDR3 is TGCAGTGCTACGAGGATAAGCGGGAGGGCCCGGTCCACAGATACGCAGTATTTT. Translation gives CSATRISGRARSTDTQYF.

This clonotype came up a few times. The genes are TRBV5-1 and TRBJ2-2; D uncertain. The germline V gene has CDR1 SGHRS and CDR2 YFSETQ. The CDR3 sequence is 14 residues long. V was shortened by 0 bases and J by 3 bases, with 6 bases between the two germline ends. The CDR3: CASSLVAYTGELFF. In nucleotides, the CDR3 is TGCGCCAGCAGCTTGGTAGCTTACACCGGGGAGCTGTTTTTT. Using reference TRBV5-1 and TRBJ2-2 for the parts outside the CDR3, the full variable domain is KAGVTQTPRYLIKTRGQQVTLSCSPISGHRSVSWYQQTPGQGLQFLFEYFSETQRNKGNFPGRFSGRQFSNSRSEMNVSTLELGDSALYLCASSLVAYTGELFFGEGSRLTVL.

There are a few counts of this clonotype. V is TRBV7-2 and J is TRBJ1-2; no clear D. This CDR3 has 14 residues. The V gene's germline CDR1 is SGHTA and CDR2 FQGNSA. V was cut by 5 bases and J by 1 base, with 11 bases left in between. The CDR3 region is CASSQWRVNYGYTF. The CDR3 coding sequence is TGTGCCAGCAGCCAGTGGAGGGTTAACTATGGCTACACCTTC.

The chain joins TRBV7-9 to TRBJ2-3; D gene uncertain. V was clipped by 4 bases and J by 6 bases, with 14 bases between them. Per germline, CDR1 SEHNR and CDR2 FQNEAQ (reference sequence). The CDR3 spans 14 residues. DNA for the CDR3: TGTGCCAGCAGCTCAAAAAGTGGAATTGATACGCAGTATTTT. Translating gives CASSSKSGIDTQYF.

The rearrangement uses TRBV28 and TRBJ1-1, with 7 bases fitting TRBD1. Germline loops: CDR1 MDHEN, CDR2 SYDVKM. The CDR3 totals 13 residues. With 6 bases clipped from V and 1 base from J, the junction kept 2 bases outside the gene matches. CDR3 residues: CASRYRGNTEAFF. As DNA, the CDR3 is TGTGCCAGCAGGTACAGGGGGAACACTGAAGCTTTCTTT.

There are many counts of this clonotype. This chain connects TRBV6-2 or TRBV6-3 to TRBJ2-7; no clear D gene. The germline V and J ends were trimmed by 2 bases and 3 bases, with 5 bases remaining between them. Germline-derived CDR1 and CDR2 are MNHEY and SVGEGT. The CDR3 contains 12 residues. The CDR3 DNA sequence: TGTGCCAGCAGTTACGGATACTACGAGCAGTACTTC. Translating gives CASSYGYYEQYF.

CDR3 sequence reads: CASRRSGEDQPQHF. The DNA for the CDR3 is TGTGCCAGCAGAAGGTCAGGGGAAGATCAGCCCCAGCATTTT. The chain combines TRBV28 with TRBJ1-5; maybe TRBD1 (6 bases). The CDR3 consists of 14 residues. Trimming stripped 6 bases from V and 5 bases from J, with 14 bases between. Looked up from germline, CDR1 is MDHEN and CDR2 is SYDVKM.

The chain employs TRBV6-1 and TRBJ2-4; D is unclear. The CDR3 totals 14 residues. Trimming left V 5 bases short and J 8 bases short, with 16 bases between. Germline loops: CDR1 MNHNS, CDR2 SASEGT. CDR3 sequence: CASSLSRTTYIQYF. The CDR3 DNA follows: TGTGCCAGCAGTTTGTCGAGGACGACGTACATTCAGTACTTC.

The V call is TRBV15, the J call TRBJ2-1; 9 bases agree with TRBD2. The CDR3 consists of 17 residues. Trimming cost V 3 bases and J 5 bases; bases outside gene matches: 11. Germline V gene lookup returns CDR1 LNHNV and CDR2 YYDKDF (reference sequence). CDR3 residues: CATSRKAGGPKNNEQFF. For the CDR3, the DNA is TGTGCCACCAGCAGGAAGGCGGGAGGGCCGAAGAACAATGAGCAGTTCTTC.

This chain joins TRBV7-8 and TRBJ2-7; a possible D gene is TRBD2 (6 bases). The germline V and J ends were trimmed by 5 bases and 7 bases, with 18 bases remaining between them. The CDR3 covers 14 residues. Germline-derived CDR1 and CDR2 are SGHVS and FQNEAQ. This CDR3 reads CASSMGLAVREQYV. Here the CDR3 DNA reads TGTGCCAGCAGCATGGGACTTGCCGTTAGGGAGCAGTACGTC.

There are a few counts of this clonotype. The V and J genes are TRBV10-3 and TRBJ2-1, with TRBD1 matching over 9 bases. The CDR3 is 14 amino acids. Per germline, CDR1 ENHRY and CDR2 SYGVKD. With V trimmed by 2 bases and J by 10 bases, 6 bases remained unmatched. The CDR3 spells CAISEAGQGYEQFF. DNA for the CDR3: TGTGCCATCAGTGAGGCTGGACAGGGGTACGAGCAGTTCTTC.

In its sample, this clonotype was seen a few times. CDR3 sequence reads: CSATPSGRAYEQYF. As DNA, the CDR3 is TGCAGTGCCACCCCCAGCGGGCGGGCCTACGAGCAGTACTTC. This chain uses TRBV20-1 with TRBJ2-7; possibly TRBD2 for D (6 bases). This CDR3 comprises 14 residues. V was cut by 6 bases and J by 2 bases, with 17 bases left in between. Germline CDR1 reads DFQATT; CDR2 reads SNEGSKA (reference sequence).

The table lists this clonotype with a few counts. This chain uses TRBV7-9 with TRBJ2-2; TRBD2 matches at 8 bases. CDR1 is SEHNR, CDR2 FQNEAQ, per germline (reference sequence). V lost 5 bases to trimming and J lost 0 bases; unmatched junction nucleotides: 17. CDR3 length: 20 residues. The CDR3 protein is CASSPLPVRTGRANTGELFF. As DNA, the CDR3 is TGTGCCAGCAGCCCTTTACCGGTGAGGACCGGGAGGGCGAACACCGGGGAGCTGTTTTTT.

The rearrangement joins TRBV6-6 to TRBJ2-1; D is undetermined. The CDR3 runs to 11 residues. Trimming took 7 bases from V and 4 from J, leaving 5 bases between them. Germline CDR1 MNHNY, CDR2 SVGAGI (reference sequence). The CDR3 DNA sequence: TGTGCCAGCACCAGTTACAATGAGCAGTTCTTC. It translates to CASTSYNEQFF.

This clonotype was counted only a few times. The chain recombines TRBV6-1 with TRBJ2-3; 8 nucleotides align to TRBD1. V trimming: 4 bases; J trimming: 0 bases; junction bases outside the gene matches: 6. This CDR3 region has 16 residues. Per germline, CDR1 MNHNS and CDR2 SASEGT. The CDR3 region is CASSARQGLSTDTQYF. CDR3 bases: TGTGCCAGCAGTGCGCGACAGGGGCTTAGCACAGATACGCAGTATTTT.

CDR3 sequence reads: CASRSGRGRLYNEQFF. In DNA, the CDR3 is TGTGCCAGCAGATCTGGGCGGGGCCGACTCTACAATGAGCAGTTCTTC. V usage is TRBV6-2 or TRBV6-3 and J usage is TRBJ2-1; maybe TRBD2 (6 bases). This CDR3 is 16 amino acids long. Between the trimmed V and J ends, which lost 6 bases and 3 bases, there was a span of 18 bases. CDR1 and CDR2 (germline): MNHEY, SVGEGT.

The chain carries TRBV12-3 or TRBV12-4 and TRBJ2-1; no clear D. This CDR3 contains 11 residues. Between the trimmed V and J ends, which lost 5 bases and 9 bases, there was a span of 8 bases. For the CDR3, the DNA is TGTGCCAGCAGTCCCCTTGTTGAGCAGTTCTTC. Amino acid sequence: CASSPLVEQFF.

A single count supports this clonotype. The chain uses TRBV20-1 and TRBJ2-1, with TRBD2 identical over 7 bases. CDR3 length: 15 residues. The V and J ends lost 3 bases and 5 bases, in that order; junction bases with no gene match: 10. Germline values: CDR1 DFQATT, CDR2 SNEGSKA (reference sequence). CDR3 region: CSASHRGRGHNEQFF. For the CDR3, the DNA is TGCAGTGCTAGCCATCGGGGGAGGGGCCACAATGAGCAGTTCTTC.

This clonotype has only a few counts. The chain is built from TRBV24-1 and TRBJ2-2; possible D gene TRBD1, 7 bases. The CDR3 spans 16 residues. V lost 1 base and J lost 4, with 12 bases in between. The germline gives CDR1 KGHDR, CDR2 SFDVKD. DNA of the CDR3: TGTGCCACCAGTGATTTCACCCAGGGGGGCACCGGGGAGCTGTTTTTT. It specifies CATSDFTQGGTGELFF.

J is TRBJ1-4 and V is TRBV5-6, with D uncertain. In germline, CDR1 is SGHDT, CDR2 YYEEEE. The germline V and J ends were trimmed by 0 bases and 8 bases, with 20 bases remaining between them. The CDR3 has 17 amino acids. The CDR3, as DNA: TGTGCCAGCAGCTTGGGGCCAGGTCGCGGTCAGCGAGAAAAACTGTTTTTT. Translated, it gives CASSLGPGRGQREKLFF. The entire variable domain, with the rest obtained from reference TRBV5-6 and TRBJ1-4, is as follows: DAGVTQSPTHLIKTRGQQVTLRCSPKSGHDTVSWYQQALGQGPQFIFQYYEEEERQRGNFPDRFSGHQFPNYSSELNVNALLLGDSALYLCASSLGPGRGQREKLFFGSGTQLSVL.